This TCR beta chain was captured in a study of blood T cell repertoires in COVID-19. In the original processing: Reference gene primer amplification in the assay estimated nucleated cell counts. The assay was immunoSEQ multiplex PCR, and TCRdb's table has in-frame clones only and misses some. From that table come the V and J calls and clone size; the DNA was used to work out D and trimming. The table has roughly 70,000 clones, around four fifths seen once. The CDR3 consists of 15 residues. The germline V gene encodes CDR1 SGHAT and CDR2 FQNNGV. V lost 5 bases and J lost 2, with 14 bases in between. The sequenced sample was peripheral blood. This clonotype was obtained from a human donor in a cohort sampled during active COVID-19. The genes are TRBV11-2 and TRBJ2-3; D remains unclear. Written as DNA, the CDR3 is TGTGCCAGCAGCCCAGGTTGGGCTACCACAGATACGCAGTATTTT. It is translated as CASSPGWATTDTQYF.